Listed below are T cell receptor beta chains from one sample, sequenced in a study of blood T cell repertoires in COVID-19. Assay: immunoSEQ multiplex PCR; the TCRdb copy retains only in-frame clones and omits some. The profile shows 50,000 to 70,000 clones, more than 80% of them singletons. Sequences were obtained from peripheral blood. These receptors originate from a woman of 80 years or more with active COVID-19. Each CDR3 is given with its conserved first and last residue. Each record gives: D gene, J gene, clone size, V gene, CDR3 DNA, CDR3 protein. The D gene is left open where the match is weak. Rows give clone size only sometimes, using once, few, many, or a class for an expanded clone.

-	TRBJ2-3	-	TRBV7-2	TGTGCCAGCAGCTTATGGCCAGATACGCAGTATTTT	CASSLWPDTQYF
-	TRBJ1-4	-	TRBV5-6	TGTGCCAGCAGCTTGTCTCGGGGGACTAATGAAAAACTGTTTTTT	CASSLSRGTNEKLFF
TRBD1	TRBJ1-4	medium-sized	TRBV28	TGTGCCAGCAGTTTAGAGGACAGGTCTAATGAAAAACTGTTTTTT	CASSLEDRSNEKLFF
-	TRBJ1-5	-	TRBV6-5	TGTGCCAGCAGAGGGAGCGGCAATCAGCCCCAGCATTTT	CASRGSGNQPQHF
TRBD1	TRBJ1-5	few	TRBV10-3	TGTGCCATCAGTGAGTCCCAGACAGGGGGACTTCAGCCCCAGCATTTT	CAISESQTGGLQPQHF
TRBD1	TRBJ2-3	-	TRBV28	TGTGCCAGCACCAGAGGGGGCAGAGATACGCAGTATTTT	CASTRGGRDTQYF
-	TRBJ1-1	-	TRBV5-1	TGCGCCAGCAGCTTGGATTGGGCAGAAGCTGAAGCTTTCTTT	CASSLDWAEAEAFF
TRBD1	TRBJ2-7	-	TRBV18	TGTGCCAGCTCCCCGGGGACAGCCGCTCGGTACGAGCAGTACTTC	CASSPGTAARYEQYF
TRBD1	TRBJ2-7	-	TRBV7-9	TGTGCCAGCAGCCGCTCGGCCAGGGGGCCTGAAGAGCAGTACTTC	CASSRSARGPEEQYF
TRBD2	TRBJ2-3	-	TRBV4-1	TGCGCCAGCAGCCTCCAAGAGAGCGGGAGGGCCCCAGATACGCAGTATTTT	CASSLQESGRAPDTQYF
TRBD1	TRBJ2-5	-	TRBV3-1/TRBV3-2	TGTGCCACCTCCCCAGACAGGGGGGAAAAAGAGACCCAGTACTTC	CATSPDRGEKETQYF
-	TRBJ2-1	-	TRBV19	TGTGCCAGTAGTATAGACAGGCCCATCCCCTACAATGAGCAGTTCTTC	CASSIDRPIPYNEQFF
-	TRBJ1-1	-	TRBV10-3	TGTGCCATCAAAAACGCGGGAGATACTGAAGCTTTCTTT	CAIKNAGDTEAFF
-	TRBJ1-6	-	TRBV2	TGTGCCAGCAGTGAAACAGGGTATAATTCACCCCTCCACTTT	CASSETGYNSPLHF
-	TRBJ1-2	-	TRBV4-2	TGTGCCAGCAGCCAAGATGGGACAAGGATAACCTTCTATGGCTACACCTTC	CASSQDGTRITFYGYTF
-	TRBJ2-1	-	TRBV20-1	TGCAGTGCTAATCGGGACAATGAGCAGTTCTTC	CSANRDNEQFF
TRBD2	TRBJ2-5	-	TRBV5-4	TGTGCCAGCAGCTCCGGGACTAGCGGGGGGGCGGCGGAGACCCAGTACTTC	CASSSGTSGGAAETQYF
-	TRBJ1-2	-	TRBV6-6	TGTGCCAGCAGTCAGGACACAAGGAATTTTAACTATGGCTACACCTTC	CASSQDTRNFNYGYTF
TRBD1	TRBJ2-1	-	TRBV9	TGTGCCAGCAGCGTTTCCCCGGGACAGGGATACAATGAGCAGTTCTTC	CASSVSPGQGYNEQFF
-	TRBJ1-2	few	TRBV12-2	TGTGCAAGTCGCTTAATCTGCTATGGCTACACCTTC	CASRLICYGYTF
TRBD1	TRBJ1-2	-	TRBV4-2	TGTGCCAGCAGCCACGGGACAGGGGGGGGAGCTAACTATGGCTACACCTTC	CASSHGTGGGANYGYTF
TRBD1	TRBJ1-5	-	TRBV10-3	TGTGCCATCAGGCCCCAACCTAGAAGGGACAGGGGGCCTTTAGCGCTTCAGCCCCAGCATTTT	CAIRPQPRRDRGPLALQPQHF
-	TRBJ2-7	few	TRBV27	TGTGCCAGCAGTTCCGGGCTAAGGGCGGGCGAGCAGTACTTC	CASSSGLRAGEQYF
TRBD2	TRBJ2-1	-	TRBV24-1	TGTGCCACCAGTGATTTGCGGGCGGGGAGCGGGGTGTCCTACAATGAGCAGTTCTTC	CATSDLRAGSGVSYNEQFF
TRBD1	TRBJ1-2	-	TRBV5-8	TGTGCCAGCAGCCTGACAGGGGAGTATCGAGGCTACACCTTC	CASSLTGEYRGYTF
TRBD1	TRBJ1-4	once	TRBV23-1	TGCGCCAGCAATCGGATCGCCGGGACAGACGAAAAACTGTTTTTT	CASNRIAGTDEKLFF
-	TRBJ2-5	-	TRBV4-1	TGCGCCAGCAGCCAAGATGAGGGAGAGAAGTACTTC	CASSQDEGEKYF
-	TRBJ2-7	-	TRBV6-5	TGTGCCAGCAGTTACTCGAGGCAGCGATACGAGCAGTACTTC	CASSYSRQRYEQYF
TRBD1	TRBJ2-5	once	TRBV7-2	TGTGCCAGCAGCTTAGGGACAGGGGGAGAGACCCAGTACTTC	CASSLGTGGETQYF
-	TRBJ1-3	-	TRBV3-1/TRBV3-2	TGTGCCAGCAGCCAAGAGTTACGGGTTGGAAACACCATATATTTT	CASSQELRVGNTIYF
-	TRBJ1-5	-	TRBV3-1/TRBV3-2	TGTGCCAGCAGCCAAGCTGGGGCCCTTACCCAGCATTTT	CASSQAGALTQHF
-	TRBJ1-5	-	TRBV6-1	TGTGCCAGCAGTGGTCTCCCAGGCCATAGCAATCAGCCCCAGCATTTT	CASSGLPGHSNQPQHF
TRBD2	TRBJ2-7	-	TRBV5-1	TGCGCCAGCAGCTTTAGCGGGAGAAGAAACGAGCAGTACTTC	CASSFSGRRNEQYF
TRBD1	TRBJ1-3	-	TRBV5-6	TGTGCCAGCAGCCGGATGACAGGGCCCCGTCCCTCTGGAAACACCATATATTTT	CASSRMTGPRPSGNTIYF
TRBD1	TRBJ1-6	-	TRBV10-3	TGTGCCATCAGTGGACAGGGTCTAAATTCACCCCTCCACTTT	CAISGQGLNSPLHF
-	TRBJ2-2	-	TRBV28	TGTGCCAGCAGCCGACAGACCGGGGAGCTGTTTTTT	CASSRQTGELFF
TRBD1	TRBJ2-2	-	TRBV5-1	TGCGCCAGCAGCTTGGGACAGGGGGGAAACACCGGGGAGCTGTTTTTT	CASSLGQGGNTGELFF
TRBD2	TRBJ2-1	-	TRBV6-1	TGTGCCAGCAGTGGGACTAGCGGGGGCCCTTTATACGAGCAGTTCTTC	CASSGTSGGPLYEQFF
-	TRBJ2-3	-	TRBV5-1	TGCGCCAGCAGCTTGGCCAGTCGACAGGCAACTAGCACAGATACGCAGTATTTT	CASSLASRQATSTDTQYF
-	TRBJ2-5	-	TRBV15	TGTGCCACCAGCACCGGGGAACAGAGGGAGACCCAGTACTTC	CATSTGEQRETQYF
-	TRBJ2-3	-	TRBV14	TGTGCCAGCAGCCAAGGCGGACTCCGTTGGGATACGCAGTATTTT	CASSQGGLRWDTQYF
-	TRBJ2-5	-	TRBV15	TGTGCCACCAGCTTATTCAGCGGAGAGACCCAGTACTTC	CATSLFSGETQYF
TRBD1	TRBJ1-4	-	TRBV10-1	TGCGCCAGCGCATTGGACAGGAATGAAAAACTGTTTTTT	CASALDRNEKLFF
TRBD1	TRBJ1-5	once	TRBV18	TGTGCCAGCTCACTGGGACAGGACCAGCCCCAGCATTTT	CASSLGQDQPQHF
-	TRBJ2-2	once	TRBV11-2	TGTGCCAGCAGGACGAACAGGGTGTACACCGGGGAGCTGTTTTTT	CASRTNRVYTGELFF
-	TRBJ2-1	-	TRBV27	TGTGCCAGCAGTGGGTCCCGCGGCCTATACAATGAGCAGTTCTTC	CASSGSRGLYNEQFF
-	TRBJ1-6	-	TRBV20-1	TGCAGTGCTAGTAGGCAGGGGCCCCGTTCACCCCTCCACTTT	CSASRQGPRSPLHF
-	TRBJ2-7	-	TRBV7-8	TGTGCCAGCAGCGCACTGAGCCGGGAGCAGTACTTC	CASSALSREQYF
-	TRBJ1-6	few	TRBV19	TGTGCCAGTCGTGCCGTAGAAGGAGGTAATTCACCCCTCCACTTT	CASRAVEGGNSPLHF
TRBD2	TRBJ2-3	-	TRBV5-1	TGCGCCAGCAGCCCTGGAGTAATAGCGGGAGGTGCAGATACGCAGTATTTT	CASSPGVIAGGADTQYF